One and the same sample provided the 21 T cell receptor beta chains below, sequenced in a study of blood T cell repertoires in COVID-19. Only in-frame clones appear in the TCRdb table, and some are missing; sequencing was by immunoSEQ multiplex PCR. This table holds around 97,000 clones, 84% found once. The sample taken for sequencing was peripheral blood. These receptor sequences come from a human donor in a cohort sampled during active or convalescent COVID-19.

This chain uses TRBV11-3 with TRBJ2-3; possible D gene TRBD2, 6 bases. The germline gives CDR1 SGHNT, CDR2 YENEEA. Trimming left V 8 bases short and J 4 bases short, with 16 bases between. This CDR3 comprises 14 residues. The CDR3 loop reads CASRAGPRPDTQYF. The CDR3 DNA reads TGTGCCAGCCGGGCGGGACCTCGACCAGATACGCAGTATTTT. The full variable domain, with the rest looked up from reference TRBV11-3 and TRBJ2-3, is EAGVVQSPRYKIIEKKQPVAFWCNPISGHNTLYWYLQNLGQGPELLIRYENEEAVDDSQLPKDRFSAERLKGVDSTLKIQPAELGDSAVYLCASRAGPRPDTQYFGPGTRLTVL.

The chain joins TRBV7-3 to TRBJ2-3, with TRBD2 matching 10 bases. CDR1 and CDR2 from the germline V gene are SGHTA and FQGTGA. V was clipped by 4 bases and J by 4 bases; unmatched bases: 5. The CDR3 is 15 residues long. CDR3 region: CASSSQAGGSDTQYF. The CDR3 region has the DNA TGTGCCAGCAGCTCCCAAGCGGGGGGGTCAGATACGCAGTATTTT.

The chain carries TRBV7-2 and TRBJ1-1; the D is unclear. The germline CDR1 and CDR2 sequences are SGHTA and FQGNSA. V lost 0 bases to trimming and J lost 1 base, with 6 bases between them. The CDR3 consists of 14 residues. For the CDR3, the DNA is TGTGCCAGCAGCTTAGCTACAGCGAACACTGAAGCTTTCTTT. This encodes CASSLATANTEAFF.

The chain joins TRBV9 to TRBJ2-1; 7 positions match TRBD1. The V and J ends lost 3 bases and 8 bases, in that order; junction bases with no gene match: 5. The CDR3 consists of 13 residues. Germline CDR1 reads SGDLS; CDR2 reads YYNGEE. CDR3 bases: TGTGCCAGCAGCGGAACAGGGGTCGATGAGCAGTTCTTC. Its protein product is CASSGTGVDEQFF. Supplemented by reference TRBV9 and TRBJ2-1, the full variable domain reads DSGVTQTPKHLITATGQRVTLRCSPRSGDLSVYWYQQSLDQGLQFLIQYYNGEERAKGNILERFSAQQFPDLHSELNLSSLELGDSALYFCASSGTGVDEQFFGPGTRLTVL.

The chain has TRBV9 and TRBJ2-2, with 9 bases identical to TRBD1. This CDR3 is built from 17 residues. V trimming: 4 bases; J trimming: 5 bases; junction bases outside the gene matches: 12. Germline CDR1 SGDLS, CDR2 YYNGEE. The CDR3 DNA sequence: TGTGCCAGCAGCCCATCCGATTGGGACAGGGTAACCGGGGAGCTGTTTTTT. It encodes CASSPSDWDRVTGELFF.

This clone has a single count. The DNA for the CDR3 is TGTGCCAGCAGTCGGTTGGATGAGCAGTTCTTC. It specifies CASSRLDEQFF. This chain links TRBV6-2 or TRBV6-3 with TRBJ2-1; D is uncertain. The CDR3 totals 11 residues. Trimming removed 5 bases at V and 8 bases at J, with 7 bases between. The germline CDR1 and CDR2 sequences are MNHEY and SVGEGT.

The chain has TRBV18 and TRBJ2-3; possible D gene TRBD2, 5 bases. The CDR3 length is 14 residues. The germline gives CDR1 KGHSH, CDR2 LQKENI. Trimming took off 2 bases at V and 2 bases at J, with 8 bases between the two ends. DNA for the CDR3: TGTGCCAGCTCACCAAGCGGCAACACAGATACGCAGTATTTT. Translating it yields CASSPSGNTDTQYF. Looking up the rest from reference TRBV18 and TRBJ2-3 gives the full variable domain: NAGVMQNPRHLVRRRGQEARLRCSPMKGHSHVYWYRQLPEEGLKFMVYLQKENIIDESGMPKERFSAEFPKEGPSILRIQQVVRGDSAAYFCASSPSGNTDTQYFGPGTRLTVL.

CDR3 bases: TGTGCCAGCAGCTTGGTTAGGATAGCGTCCACAGATACGCAGTATTTT. It translates to CASSLVRIASTDTQYF. V and J are TRBV5-6 and TRBJ2-3, with D perhaps TRBD2 (5 bases). Germline V gene sequence: CDR1 SGHDT, CDR2 YYEEEE. The CDR3 loop spans 16 amino acids. Trimming removed 0 bases from V and 2 bases from J, with 13 bases in between.

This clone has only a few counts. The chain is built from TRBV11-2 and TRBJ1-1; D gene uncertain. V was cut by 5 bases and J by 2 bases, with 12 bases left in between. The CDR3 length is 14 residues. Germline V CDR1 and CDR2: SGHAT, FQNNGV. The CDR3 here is CASSTLSANTEAFF. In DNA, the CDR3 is TGTGCCAGCAGCACACTTAGCGCTAACACTGAAGCTTTCTTT.

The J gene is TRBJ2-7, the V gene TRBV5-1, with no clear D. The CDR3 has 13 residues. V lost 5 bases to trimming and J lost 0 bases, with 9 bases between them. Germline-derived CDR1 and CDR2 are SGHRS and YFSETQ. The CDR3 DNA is TGCGCCAGCAGGGGTCTAGACTCCTACGAGCAGTACTTC. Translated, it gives CASRGLDSYEQYF.

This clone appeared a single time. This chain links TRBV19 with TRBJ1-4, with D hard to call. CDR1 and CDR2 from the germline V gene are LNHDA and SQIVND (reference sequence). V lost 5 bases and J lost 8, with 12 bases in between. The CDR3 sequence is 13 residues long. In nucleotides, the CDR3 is TGTGCCAGTAGTTCCCGGGAGCCAGAAAAACTGTTTTTT. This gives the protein CASSSREPEKLFF.

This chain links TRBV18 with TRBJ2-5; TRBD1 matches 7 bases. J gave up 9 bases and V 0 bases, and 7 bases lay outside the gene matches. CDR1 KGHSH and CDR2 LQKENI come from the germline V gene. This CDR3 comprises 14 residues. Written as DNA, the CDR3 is TGTGCCAGCTCACCACCGGGACAGTCTAACGCCCAGTACTTC. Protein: CASSPPGQSNAQYF.

The CDR3 region is CASSFLEQGTEAFF. In DNA form, the CDR3 reads TGCGCCAGCAGCTTCCTCGAGCAGGGGACTGAAGCTTTCTTT. The chain couples TRBV5-1 to TRBJ1-1; TRBD1 might be the D (6 bases). The ends were cut back, 2 bases at V and 5 bases at J, with 13 bases in the middle. Germline CDR1 SGHRS, CDR2 YFSETQ. The CDR3 sequence is 14 residues long.

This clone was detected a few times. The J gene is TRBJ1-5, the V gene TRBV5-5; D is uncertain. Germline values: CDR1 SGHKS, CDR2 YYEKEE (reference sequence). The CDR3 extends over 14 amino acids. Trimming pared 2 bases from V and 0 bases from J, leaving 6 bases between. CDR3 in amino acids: CASSFFYSNQPQHF. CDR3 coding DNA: TGTGCCAGCAGCTTTTTCTATAGCAATCAGCCCCAGCATTTT.

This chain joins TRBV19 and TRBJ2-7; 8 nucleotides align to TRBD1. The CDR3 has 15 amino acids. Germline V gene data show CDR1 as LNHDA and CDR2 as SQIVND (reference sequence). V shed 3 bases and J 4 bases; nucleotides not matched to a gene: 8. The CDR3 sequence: CASSISETGVYEQYF. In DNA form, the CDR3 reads TGTGCCAGTAGTATTTCCGAGACAGGGGTTTACGAGCAGTACTTC.

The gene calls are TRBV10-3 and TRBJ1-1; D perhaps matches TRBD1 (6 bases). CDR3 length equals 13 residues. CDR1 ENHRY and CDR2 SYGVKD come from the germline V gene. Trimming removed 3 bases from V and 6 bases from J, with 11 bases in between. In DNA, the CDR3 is TGTGCCATCAGTGATTATAGGGGGTCTGAAGCTTTCTTT. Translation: CAISDYRGSEAFF.

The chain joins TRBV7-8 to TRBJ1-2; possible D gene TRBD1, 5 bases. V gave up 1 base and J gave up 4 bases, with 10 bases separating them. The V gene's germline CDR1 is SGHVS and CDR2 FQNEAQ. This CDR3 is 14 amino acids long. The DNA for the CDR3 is TGTGCCAGCAGCTTAGGGGGGGTTCTCTATGGCTACACCTTC. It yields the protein CASSLGGVLYGYTF.

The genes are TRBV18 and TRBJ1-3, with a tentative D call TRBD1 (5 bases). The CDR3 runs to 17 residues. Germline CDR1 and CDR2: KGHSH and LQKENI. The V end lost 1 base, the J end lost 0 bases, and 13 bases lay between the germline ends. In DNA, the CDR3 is TGTGCCAGCTCACCACAGTACCGGGGGAGCTCTGGAAACACCATATATTTT. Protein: CASSPQYRGSSGNTIYF.

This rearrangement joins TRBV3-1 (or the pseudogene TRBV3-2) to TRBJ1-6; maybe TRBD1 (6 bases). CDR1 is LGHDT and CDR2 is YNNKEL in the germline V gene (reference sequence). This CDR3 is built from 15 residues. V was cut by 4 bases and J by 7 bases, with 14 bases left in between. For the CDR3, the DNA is TGTGCCAGCAGCCGGGGGGGGGCAGGGAATTCACCCCTCCACTTT. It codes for CASSRGGAGNSPLHF.

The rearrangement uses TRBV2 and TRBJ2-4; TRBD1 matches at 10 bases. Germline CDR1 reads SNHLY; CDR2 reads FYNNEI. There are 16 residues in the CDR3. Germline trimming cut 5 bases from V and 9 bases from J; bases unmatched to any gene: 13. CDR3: CASSRDRGRGKSIQYF. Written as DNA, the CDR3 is TGTGCCAGCAGTCGGGACAGGGGAAGAGGCAAATCCATTCAGTACTTC. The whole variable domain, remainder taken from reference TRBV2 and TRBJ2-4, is EPEVTQTPSHQVTQMGQEVILRCVPISNHLYFYWYRQILGQKVEFLVSFYNNEISEKSEIFDDQFSVERPDGSNFTLKIRSTKLEDSAMYFCASSRDRGRGKSIQYFGAGTRLSVL.

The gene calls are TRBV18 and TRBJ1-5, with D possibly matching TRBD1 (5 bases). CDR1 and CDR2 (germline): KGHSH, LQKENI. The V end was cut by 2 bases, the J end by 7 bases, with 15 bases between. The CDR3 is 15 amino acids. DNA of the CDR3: TGTGCCAGCTCACCAAGCAGGGAAAGAGAACAGCCCCAGCATTTT. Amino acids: CASSPSREREQPQHF.